This record covers a single T cell receptor beta chain. A second PCR, run for about 7 to 11 cycles, used a sample-barcoded 5' primer plus a J-beta primer mix. TCRdb passed the 5' RACE reads through MiXCR, listing each CDR3 protein once. In the table there are 2 million or so distinct CDR3 sequences, roughly 50% of which are singletons. The CDR3 spans 21 residues. Per the germline V gene, CDR1 is SGHTA and CDR2 is FQGTGA. Trimming took 4 bases from V and 5 from J; bases not matched to a gene: 26. This sample is drawn from a study of blood T cells in healthy people across ages. The TCR was taken from a woman in her thirties or forties in good health. The chain is built from TRBV7-3 and TRBJ2-1; the match to TRBD1 covers 7 bases. Sequenced: blood. The CDR3 nucleotides read TGTGCCAGCAGCTCCCCCGGGGTTGGCGCGAGGGGGCAAAATACGGACAATGAGCAGTTCTTC. Encoded protein: CASSSPGVGARGQNTDNEQFF.